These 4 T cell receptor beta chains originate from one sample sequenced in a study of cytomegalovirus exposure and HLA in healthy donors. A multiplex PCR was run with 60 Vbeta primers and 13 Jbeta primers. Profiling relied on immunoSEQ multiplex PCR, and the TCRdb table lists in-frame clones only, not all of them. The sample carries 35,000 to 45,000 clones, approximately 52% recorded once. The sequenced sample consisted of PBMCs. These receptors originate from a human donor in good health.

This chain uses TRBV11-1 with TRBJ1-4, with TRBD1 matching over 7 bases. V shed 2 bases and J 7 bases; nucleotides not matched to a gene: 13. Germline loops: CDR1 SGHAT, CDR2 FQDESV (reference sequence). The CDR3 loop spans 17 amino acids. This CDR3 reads CASSLMRGGELFEKLFF. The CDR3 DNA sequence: TGTGCCAGCAGCTTAATGAGAGGGGGCGAGCTATTTGAAAAACTGTTTTTT.

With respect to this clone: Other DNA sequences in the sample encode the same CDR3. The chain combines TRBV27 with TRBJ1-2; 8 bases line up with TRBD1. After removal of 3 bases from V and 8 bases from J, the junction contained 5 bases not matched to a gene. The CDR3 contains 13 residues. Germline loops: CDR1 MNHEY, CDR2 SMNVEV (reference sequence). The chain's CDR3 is CASSFGTGAGYTF. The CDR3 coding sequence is TGTGCCAGCAGTTTCGGGACAGGCGCAGGCTACACCTTC.

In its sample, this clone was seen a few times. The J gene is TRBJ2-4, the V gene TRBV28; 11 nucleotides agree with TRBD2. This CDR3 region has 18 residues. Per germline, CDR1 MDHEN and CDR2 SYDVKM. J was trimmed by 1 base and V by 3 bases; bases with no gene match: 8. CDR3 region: CASSFVAGGGLAKNIQYF. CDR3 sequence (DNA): TGTGCCAGCAGTTTTGTAGCGGGGGGGGGTCTGGCCAAAAACATTCAGTACTTC.

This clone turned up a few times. CDR3 region: CASSLVLAGARGTYEQYF. The CDR3 DNA reads as TGTGCCAGCAGCTTAGTACTAGCGGGAGCCCGAGGCACCTACGAGCAGTACTTC. The V and J genes are TRBV13 and TRBJ2-7; 11 bases map to TRBD2. Germline CDR1 reads PRHDT; CDR2 reads FYEKMQ (reference sequence). V shed 1 base and J 2 bases; nucleotides not matched to a gene: 10. The CDR3 totals 18 residues.